This T cell receptor beta chain appears in the sequencing data of a study of CD8+CD57+ T cells in acquired aplastic anemia. Study findings and constraints: Between patients and controls, approximately 29 CD8+ CDR3 sequences were found in common. With respect to CD8+ Simpson's diversity, patients and controls did not differ significantly.

By flow cytometry, patients selected for sequencing had shown an expansion of CD8+CD57+ cells. There were no patients without severe acquired aplastic anemia. All patients were therapy-naive when blood was sampled. Researchers used genomic DNA as the template to profile TCR beta VDJ and CDR3. MiXCR, applied by TCRdb to the reads, yields one record per CDR3 protein. This sample carries about 120,000 distinct CDR3 sequences, about 60% of them seen once, and the ten largest clones take about 29%. Note on this clonotype: Antigen unknown.

V lost 6 bases, J lost 8 bases, and 7 bases lay in between. From germline, CDR1 is MNHEY and CDR2 SMNVEV (reference sequence). The length of the CDR3 is 10 residues. The sequence was collected from a human donor with aplastic anemia. The sample comprised sorted CD4+, CD8+, or CD8+CD57+ T cells (not recorded which) from PBMCs. The rearrangement joins TRBV27 to TRBJ1-1; unclear D gene. CDR3: CASSLLEAFF. The CDR3 nucleotides read TGTGCCAGCAGCTTGCTAGAAGCTTTCTTT.